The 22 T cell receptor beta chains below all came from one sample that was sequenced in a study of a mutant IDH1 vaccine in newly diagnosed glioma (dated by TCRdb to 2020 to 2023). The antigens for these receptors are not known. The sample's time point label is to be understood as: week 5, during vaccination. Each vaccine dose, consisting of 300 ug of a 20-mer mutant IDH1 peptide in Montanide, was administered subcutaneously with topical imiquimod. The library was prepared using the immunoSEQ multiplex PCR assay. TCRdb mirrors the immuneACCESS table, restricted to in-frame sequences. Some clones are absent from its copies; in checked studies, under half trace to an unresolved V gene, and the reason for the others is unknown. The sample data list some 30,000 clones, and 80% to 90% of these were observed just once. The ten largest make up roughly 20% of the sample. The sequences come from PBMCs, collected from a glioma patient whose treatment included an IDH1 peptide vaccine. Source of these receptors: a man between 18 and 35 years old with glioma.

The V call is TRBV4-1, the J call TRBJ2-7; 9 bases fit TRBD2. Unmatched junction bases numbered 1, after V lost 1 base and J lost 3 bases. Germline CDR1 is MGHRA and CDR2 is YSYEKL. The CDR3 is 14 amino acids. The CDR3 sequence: CASSQGSGSYEQYF. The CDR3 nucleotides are TGCGCCAGCAGCCAAGGTAGCGGGAGCTACGAGCAGTACTTC.

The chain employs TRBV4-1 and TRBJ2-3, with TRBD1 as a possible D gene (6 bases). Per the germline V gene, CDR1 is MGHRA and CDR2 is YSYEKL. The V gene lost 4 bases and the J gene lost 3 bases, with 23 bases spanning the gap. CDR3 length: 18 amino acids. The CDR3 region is CASSPGLFGTRGTDTQYF. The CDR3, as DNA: TGCGCCAGCAGCCCCGGACTCTTCGGGACAAGGGGGACAGATACGCAGTATTTT.

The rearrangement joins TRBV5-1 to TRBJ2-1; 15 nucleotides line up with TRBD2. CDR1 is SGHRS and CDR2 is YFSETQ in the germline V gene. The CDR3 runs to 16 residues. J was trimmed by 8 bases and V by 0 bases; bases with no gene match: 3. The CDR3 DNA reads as TGCGCCAGCAGCTTGGGGACTAGCGGGAGGGTCGATGAGCAGTTCTTC. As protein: CASSLGTSGRVDEQFF.

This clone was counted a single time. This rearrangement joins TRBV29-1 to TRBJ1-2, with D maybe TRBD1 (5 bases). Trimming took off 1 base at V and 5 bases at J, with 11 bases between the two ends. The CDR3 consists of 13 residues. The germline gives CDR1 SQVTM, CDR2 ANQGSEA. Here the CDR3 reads CSVEVRDRYGYTF. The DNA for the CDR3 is TGCAGCGTTGAAGTCCGGGACCGGTATGGCTACACCTTC.

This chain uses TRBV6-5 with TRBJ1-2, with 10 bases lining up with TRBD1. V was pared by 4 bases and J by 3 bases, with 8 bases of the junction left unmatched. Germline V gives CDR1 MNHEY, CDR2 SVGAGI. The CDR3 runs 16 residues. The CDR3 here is CASSLTGGAGDYGYTF. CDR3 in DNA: TGTGCCAGCAGTTTGACAGGGGGCGCCGGTGACTATGGCTACACCTTC.

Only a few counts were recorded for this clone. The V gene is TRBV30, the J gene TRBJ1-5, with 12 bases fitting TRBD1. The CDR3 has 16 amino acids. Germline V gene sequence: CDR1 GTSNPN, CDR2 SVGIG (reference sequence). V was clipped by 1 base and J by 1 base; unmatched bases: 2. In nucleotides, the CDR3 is TGTGCCTGGAGTGGGGGACAGGGGGCGAGCAATCAGCCCCAGCATTTT. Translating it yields CAWSGGQGASNQPQHF.

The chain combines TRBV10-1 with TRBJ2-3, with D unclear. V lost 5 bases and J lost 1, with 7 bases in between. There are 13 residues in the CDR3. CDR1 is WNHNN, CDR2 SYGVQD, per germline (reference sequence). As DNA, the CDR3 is TGCGCCAGCAGTTTTCAGGGCACAGATACGCAGTATTTT. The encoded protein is CASSFQGTDTQYF.

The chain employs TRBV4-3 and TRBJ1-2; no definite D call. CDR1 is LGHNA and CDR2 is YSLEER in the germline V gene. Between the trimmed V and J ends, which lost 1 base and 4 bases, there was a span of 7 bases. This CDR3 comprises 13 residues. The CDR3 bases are TGCGCCAGCAGCCAAGTCGGCAGCTATGGCTACACCTTC. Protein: CASSQVGSYGYTF.

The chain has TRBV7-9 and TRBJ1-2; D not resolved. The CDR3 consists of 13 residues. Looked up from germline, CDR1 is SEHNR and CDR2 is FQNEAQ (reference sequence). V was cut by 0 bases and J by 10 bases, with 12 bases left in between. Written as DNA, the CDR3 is TGTGCCAGCAGCTTAGCAGGGAATTTAGTCTACACCTTC. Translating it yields CASSLAGNLVYTF.

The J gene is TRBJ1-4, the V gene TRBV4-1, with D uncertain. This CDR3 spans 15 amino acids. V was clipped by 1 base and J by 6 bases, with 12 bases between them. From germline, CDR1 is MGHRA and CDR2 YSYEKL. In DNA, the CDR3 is TGCGCCAGCAGCCAAGCTCCCGCCGGGTATGAAAAACTGTTTTTT. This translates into CASSQAPAGYEKLFF.

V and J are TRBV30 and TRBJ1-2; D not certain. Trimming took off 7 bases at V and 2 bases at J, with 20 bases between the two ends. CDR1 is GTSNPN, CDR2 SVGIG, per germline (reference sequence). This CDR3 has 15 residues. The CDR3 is CASENKLTVNYGYTF. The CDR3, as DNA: TGTGCCTCCGAAAATAAGCTCACAGTAAACTATGGCTACACCTTC.

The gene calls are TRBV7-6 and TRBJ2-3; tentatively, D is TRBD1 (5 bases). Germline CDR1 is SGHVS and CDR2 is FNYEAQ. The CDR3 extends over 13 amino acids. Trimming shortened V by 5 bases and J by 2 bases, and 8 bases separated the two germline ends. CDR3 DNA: TGTGCCAGCAGCCAGGGAACCACAGATACGCAGTATTTT. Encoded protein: CASSQGTTDTQYF.

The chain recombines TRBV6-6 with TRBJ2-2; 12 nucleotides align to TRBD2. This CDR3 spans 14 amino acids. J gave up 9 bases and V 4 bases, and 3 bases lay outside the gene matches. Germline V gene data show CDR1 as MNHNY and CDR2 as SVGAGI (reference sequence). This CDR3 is CASSLTSGSRELFF. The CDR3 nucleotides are TGTGCCAGCAGTTTGACTAGCGGGAGTAGGGAGCTGTTTTTT.

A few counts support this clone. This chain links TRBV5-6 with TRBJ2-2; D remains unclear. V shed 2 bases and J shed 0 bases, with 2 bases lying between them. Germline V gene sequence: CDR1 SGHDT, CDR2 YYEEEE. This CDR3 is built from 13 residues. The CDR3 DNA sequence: TGTGCCAGCAGCTTCCCGAACACCGGGGAGCTGTTTTTT. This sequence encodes CASSFPNTGELFF.

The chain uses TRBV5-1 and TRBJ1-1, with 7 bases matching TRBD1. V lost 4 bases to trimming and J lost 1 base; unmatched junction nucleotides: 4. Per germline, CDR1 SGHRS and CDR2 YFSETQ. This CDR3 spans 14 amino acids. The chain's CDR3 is CASSAGTANTEAFF. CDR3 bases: TGCGCCAGCAGCGCCGGGACAGCGAACACTGAAGCTTTCTTT.

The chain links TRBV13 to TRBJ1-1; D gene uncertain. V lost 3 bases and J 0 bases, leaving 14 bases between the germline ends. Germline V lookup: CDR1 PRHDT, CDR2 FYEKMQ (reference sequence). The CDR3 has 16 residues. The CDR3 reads CASSFSLAALNTEAFF. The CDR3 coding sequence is TGTGCCAGCAGCTTCTCTCTGGCAGCGCTGAACACTGAAGCTTTCTTT.

CDR3 region: CASRLSGVTEAFF. CDR3 nucleotide sequence: TGTGCCAGTAGGCTATCCGGGGTGACTGAAGCTTTCTTT. The rearrangement uses TRBV19 and TRBJ1-1; D gene ambiguous. CDR3 length: 13 amino acids. The V end was cut by 6 bases, the J end by 5 bases, with 13 bases between. CDR1 and CDR2 (germline): LNHDA, SQIVND (reference sequence).

CDR3 in DNA: TGTGCCAGCAGCTATGCCCAAGATACGCAGTATTTT. Translating gives CASSYAQDTQYF. This sequence joins TRBV5-4 and TRBJ2-3; D unresolved. This CDR3 spans 12 amino acids. V was cut by 3 bases and J by 5 bases, with 7 bases left in between. In germline, CDR1 is SGHNT, CDR2 YYREEE (reference sequence).

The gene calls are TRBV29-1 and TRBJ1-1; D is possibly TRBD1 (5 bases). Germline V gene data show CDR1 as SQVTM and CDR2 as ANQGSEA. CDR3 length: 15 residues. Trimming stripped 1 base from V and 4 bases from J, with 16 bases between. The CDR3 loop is CSVEGAGWRGTEAFF. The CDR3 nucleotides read TGCAGCGTTGAAGGGGCAGGGTGGCGTGGCACTGAAGCTTTCTTT.

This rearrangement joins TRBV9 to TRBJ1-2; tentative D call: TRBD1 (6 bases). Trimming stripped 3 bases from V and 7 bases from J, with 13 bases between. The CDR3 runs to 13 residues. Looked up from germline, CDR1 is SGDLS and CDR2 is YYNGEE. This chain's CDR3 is CASSGGQSSGYTF. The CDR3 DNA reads TGTGCCAGCAGCGGGGGACAAAGCTCTGGCTACACCTTC.

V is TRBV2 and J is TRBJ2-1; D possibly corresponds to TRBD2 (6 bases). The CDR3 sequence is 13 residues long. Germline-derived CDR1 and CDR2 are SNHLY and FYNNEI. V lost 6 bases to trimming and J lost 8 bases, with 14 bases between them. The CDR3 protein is CASSRPTGDEQFF. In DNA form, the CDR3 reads TGTGCCAGCAGCCGGCCAACGGGGGATGAGCAGTTCTTC.

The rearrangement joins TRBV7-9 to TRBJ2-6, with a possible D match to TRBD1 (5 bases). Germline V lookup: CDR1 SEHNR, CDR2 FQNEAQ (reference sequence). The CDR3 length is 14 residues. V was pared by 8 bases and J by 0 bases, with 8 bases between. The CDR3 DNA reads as TGTGCCAGCGACAGTTTCTCTGGGGCCAACGTCCTGACTTTC. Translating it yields CASDSFSGANVLTF.